This T cell receptor (beta chain) was captured in a study of spatial heterogeneity in lung cancer. About the study: Sequencing covered available follow-up PBMC samples collected a median of approximately 26 months after resection.

This clonotype was counted many times. Time point reported: blood at routine non-recurrence follow-up after resection. This CDR3 has 14 amino acids. Trimming took 5 bases from V and 6 from J, leaving 15 bases between them. Germline V gives CDR1 SGHRS, CDR2 YFSETQ. TCR cDNA molecules each had a unique molecular identifier. TCRdb re-called the 5' RACE reads with MiXCR, one entry per CDR3 protein. The profile covers about 70,000 distinct CDR3 sequences, with 7.5% to 10% appearing a single time and roughly 1.8% taken by the ten largest. V usage is TRBV5-1 and J usage is TRBJ2-1; D is unclear. This TCR derives from a female donor with early-stage non-small cell lung cancer. Sequencing was performed on PBMCs, taken at follow-up. This CDR3 reads CASSSRTLTNEQFF. CDR3 in DNA: TGCGCCAGCAGTTCCAGGACCCTAACCAATGAGCAGTTCTTC.